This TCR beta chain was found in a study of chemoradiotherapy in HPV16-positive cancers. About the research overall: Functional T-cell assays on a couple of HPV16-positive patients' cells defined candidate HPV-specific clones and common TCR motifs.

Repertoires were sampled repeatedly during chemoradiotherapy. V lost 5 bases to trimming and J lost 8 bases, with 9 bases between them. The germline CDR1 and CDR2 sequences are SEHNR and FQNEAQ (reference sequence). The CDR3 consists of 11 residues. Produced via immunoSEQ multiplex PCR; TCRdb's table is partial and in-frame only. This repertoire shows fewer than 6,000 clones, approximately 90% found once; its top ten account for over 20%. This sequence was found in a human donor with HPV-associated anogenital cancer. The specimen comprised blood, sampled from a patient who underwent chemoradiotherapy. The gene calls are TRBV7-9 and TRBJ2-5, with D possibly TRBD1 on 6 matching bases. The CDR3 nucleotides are TGTGCCAGCAGCCCCGGGACAACCCAGTACTTC. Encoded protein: CASSPGTTQYF.